This entry describes one T cell receptor beta chain. These data belong to a study of CD8+ T cells in alopecia areata. CDR3 length: 12 residues. V lost 6 bases and J lost 3, with 8 bases in between. Germline CDR1 is LGHNA and CDR2 is YNFKEQ. Once RNA had been extracted, it was reverse transcribed into cDNA to act as the sequencing template. Here immunoSEQ multiplex PCR was the method, and the copy in TCRdb shows in-frame clones only, minus some. This sample has approximately 100,000 clones, with roughly half found just once. The sorting of PBMCs gave CD4+ and CD8+ T cells. This clonotype was sampled from a human donor in good health. The material sequenced was CD4+ T cells sorted from blood. V usage is TRBV4-2 and J usage is TRBJ2-5; TRBD2 might be the D (6 bases). CDR3 amino acids: CASRGGEETQYF. The CDR3 region has the DNA TGTGCCAGCAGGGGGGGAGAAGAGACCCAGTACTTC.